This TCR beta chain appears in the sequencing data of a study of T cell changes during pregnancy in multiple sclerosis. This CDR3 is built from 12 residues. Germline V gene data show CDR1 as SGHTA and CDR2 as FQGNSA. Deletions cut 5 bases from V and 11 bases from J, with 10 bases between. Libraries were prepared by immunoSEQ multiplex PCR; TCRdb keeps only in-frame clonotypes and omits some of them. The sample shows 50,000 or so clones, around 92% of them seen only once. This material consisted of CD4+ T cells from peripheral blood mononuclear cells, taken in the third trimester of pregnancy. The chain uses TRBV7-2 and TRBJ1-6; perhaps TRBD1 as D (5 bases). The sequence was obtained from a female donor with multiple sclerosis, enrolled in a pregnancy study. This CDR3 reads CASSADIPPLHF. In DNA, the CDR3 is TGTGCCAGCAGCGCGGACATACCACCCCTCCACTTT.